Below are 18 T cell receptor beta chains sequenced from a single sample in a study of blood T cell repertoires in COVID-19. Here immunoSEQ multiplex PCR was the method, and the copy in TCRdb shows in-frame clones only, minus some. The profile covers 200,000 or so clones, with 86% appearing a single time and more than 0.7% taken by the ten largest. The sample was peripheral blood. The receptors stem from a woman aged 70 to 79 with acute or convalescent COVID-19.

CDR3 DNA: TGTGCCAGCAGCTTCCCCCCAGGGAAGTTTAGCTATGGCTACACCTTC. Translation: CASSFPPGKFSYGYTF. The V and J genes are TRBV5-4 and TRBJ1-2; possible D gene TRBD1, 5 bases. CDR3 length: 16 residues. Germline assignment: CDR1 SGHNT and CDR2 YYREEE (reference sequence). Trimming cost V 2 bases and J 4 bases, with 18 bases left between them.

The gene calls are TRBV5-4 and TRBJ2-2, with 9 nucleotides matching TRBD2. CDR1 is SGHNT and CDR2 is YYREEE in the germline V gene (reference sequence). The CDR3 consists of 17 residues. V shed 5 bases and J 4 bases; nucleotides not matched to a gene: 12. As DNA, the CDR3 is TGTGCCAGCAGTTTGAGGGCGGGGGGGCTTCGCACCGGGGAGCTGTTTTTT. This translates into CASSLRAGGLRTGELFF.

The chain recombines TRBV6-5 with TRBJ2-7, with D possibly TRBD2 on 6 matching bases. Germline V gene lookup returns CDR1 MNHEY and CDR2 SVGAGI. CDR3 length: 13 amino acids. The V and J ends lost 6 bases and 6 bases respectively, with 15 bases between them. CDR3 bases: TGTGCCAGCAGCCAGACTAGAATGGCCGAGCAGTACTTC. This sequence encodes CASSQTRMAEQYF.

V is TRBV7-2 and J is TRBJ1-5; 7 nucleotides match TRBD1. CDR1 SGHTA and CDR2 FQGNSA come from the germline V gene. This CDR3 is 14 amino acids long. Unmatched junction bases numbered 2, after V lost 3 bases and J lost 3 bases. The DNA for the CDR3 is TGTGCCAGCAGCTTGGGACAGTTCAATCAGCCCCAGCATTTT. This gives the protein CASSLGQFNQPQHF.

The V and J genes are TRBV6-5 and TRBJ2-3; D is unclear. The germline V and J ends were trimmed by 5 bases and 2 bases, with 14 bases remaining between them. This CDR3 region has 15 residues. Germline CDR1 MNHEY, CDR2 SVGAGI. CDR3 amino acids: CASSLQRGPTDTQYF. The CDR3, as DNA: TGTGCCAGCAGTCTGCAAAGAGGCCCCACAGATACGCAGTATTTT.

The genes are TRBV5-1 and TRBJ1-2; D might be TRBD1 (5 bases). Germline CDR1 is SGHRS and CDR2 is YFSETQ. The CDR3 is 16 residues long. V lost 4 bases and J 0 bases, leaving 16 bases between the germline ends. CDR3 in amino acids: CASSPVGGKANYGYTF. Here the CDR3 DNA reads TGCGCCAGCAGCCCGGTCGGGGGAAAAGCTAACTATGGCTACACCTTC.

The chain recombines TRBV5-1 with TRBJ1-1; the D is unclear. This CDR3 is 14 amino acids long. The V and J ends lost 0 bases and 0 bases respectively, with 6 bases between them. Germline CDR1 SGHRS, CDR2 YFSETQ. The CDR3 DNA reads TGCGCCAGCAGCTTGGGCAGGCTGAACACTGAAGCTTTCTTT. Residues: CASSLGRLNTEAFF.

The genes are TRBV29-1 and TRBJ1-1; D possibly corresponds to TRBD1 (6 bases). The length of the CDR3 is 11 residues. The V and J ends lost 8 bases and 1 base respectively, with 8 bases between them. Germline CDR1 is SQVTM and CDR2 is ANQGSEA. The CDR3 is CSQDRNTEAFF. The CDR3 bases are TGCAGCCAGGACAGGAACACTGAAGCTTTCTTT.

V usage is TRBV27 and J usage is TRBJ2-7; no definite D call. CDR1 is MNHEY, CDR2 SMNVEV, per germline (reference sequence). V lost 3 bases and J lost 2, with 17 bases in between. The CDR3 is 16 amino acids. The CDR3 region is CASSFASGAGTYEQYF. The CDR3 bases are TGTGCCAGCAGTTTCGCCAGTGGAGCTGGAACCTACGAGCAGTACTTC.

The chain uses TRBV28 and TRBJ2-7; D is possibly TRBD2 (6 bases). Trimming took 2 bases from V and 2 from J, leaving 10 bases between them. The CDR3 spans 14 residues. The germline gives CDR1 MDHEN, CDR2 SYDVKM. The CDR3 sequence is CASSLAGWAYEQYF. The DNA of the CDR3 is TGTGCCAGCAGTTTAGCGGGGTGGGCCTACGAGCAGTACTTC. The full variable domain, rest sourced from reference TRBV28 and TRBJ2-7, is DVKVTQSSRYLVKRTGEKVFLECVQDMDHENMFWYRQDPGLGLRLIYFSYDVKMKEKGDIPEGYSVSREKKERFSLILESASTNQTSMYLCASSLAGWAYEQYFGPGTRLTVT.

This rearrangement joins TRBV11-2 to TRBJ2-3, with D perhaps matching TRBD1 (5 bases). Trimming removed 2 bases at V and 2 bases at J, with 11 bases between. The CDR3 totals 15 residues. Germline loops: CDR1 SGHAT, CDR2 FQNNGV. CDR3 loop: CASSLTAGYTDTQYF. CDR3 in DNA: TGTGCCAGCAGCTTAACAGCAGGGTACACAGATACGCAGTATTTT.

V and J are TRBV28 and TRBJ1-4, with no clear D. V dropped 7 bases and J dropped 3 bases, with 15 bases sitting between them. CDR1 and CDR2 from the germline V gene are MDHEN and SYDVKM. CDR3 length: 15 amino acids. The CDR3 region is CASNNEGGSNEKLFF. The CDR3 DNA reads as TGTGCCAGCAACAACGAAGGCGGATCTAATGAAAAACTGTTTTTT.

This clone was detected once. The J gene is TRBJ1-1, the V gene TRBV6-5; 9 nucleotides align to TRBD1. CDR1 and CDR2 (germline): MNHEY, SVGAGI. The CDR3 sequence is 11 residues long. V lost 6 bases, J lost 11 bases, and 4 bases stayed unmatched. The CDR3 bases are TGTGCCAGCAGGTCCGGGACAGGGGCTTTCTTT. As protein: CASRSGTGAFF.

The chain is built from TRBV6-5 and TRBJ1-3; 10 bases map to TRBD1. CDR3 length equals 15 residues. Germline CDR1 MNHEY, CDR2 SVGAGI. J gave up 7 bases and V 6 bases, and 9 bases lay outside the gene matches. The chain's CDR3 is CASRPGQGLQNTIYF. The CDR3 DNA reads TGTGCCAGCAGACCGGGACAGGGGTTGCAGAACACCATATATTTT.

This sequence joins TRBV28 and TRBJ2-7, with TRBD1 as a possible D gene (5 bases). Per the germline V gene, CDR1 is MDHEN and CDR2 is SYDVKM. The CDR3 runs 12 residues. V lost 7 bases and J lost 5, with 12 bases in between. CDR3 DNA: TGTGCCAGCATGGCAGGGTATCACGAGCAGTACTTC. Protein: CASMAGYHEQYF.

The chain is built from TRBV6-2 or TRBV6-3 and TRBJ2-5; D gene ambiguous. The CDR3 spans 14 residues. Looked up from germline, CDR1 is MNHEY and CDR2 is SVGEGT. The ends were cut back, 0 bases at V and 5 bases at J, with 10 bases in the middle. CDR3 nucleotides: TGTGCCAGCAGTTACTCAACGTGGCCGGAGACCCAGTACTTC. Translated, it gives CASSYSTWPETQYF.

The chain combines TRBV3-1 (or the pseudogene TRBV3-2) with TRBJ2-2; D remains ambiguous. The CDR3 extends over 13 amino acids. Germline lookup yields CDR1 LGHDT and CDR2 YNNKEL (reference sequence). With 0 bases removed from V and 6 bases from J, the gap between germline ends came to 5 bases. The CDR3 DNA reads as TGTGCCAGCAGCCAAGACAGCGCCGGGGAGCTGTTTTTT. Translating it yields CASSQDSAGELFF.

This chain uses TRBV6-5 with TRBJ1-3; 9 bases are a match to TRBD1. The CDR3 totals 13 residues. From germline, CDR1 is MNHEY and CDR2 SVGAGI. Trimming took 11 bases from V and 4 from J; bases not matched to a gene: 6. CDR3 nucleotide sequence: TGTGCCGTTAGGACAGGGGCAGGAAACACCATATATTTT. It is translated as CAVRTGAGNTIYF.